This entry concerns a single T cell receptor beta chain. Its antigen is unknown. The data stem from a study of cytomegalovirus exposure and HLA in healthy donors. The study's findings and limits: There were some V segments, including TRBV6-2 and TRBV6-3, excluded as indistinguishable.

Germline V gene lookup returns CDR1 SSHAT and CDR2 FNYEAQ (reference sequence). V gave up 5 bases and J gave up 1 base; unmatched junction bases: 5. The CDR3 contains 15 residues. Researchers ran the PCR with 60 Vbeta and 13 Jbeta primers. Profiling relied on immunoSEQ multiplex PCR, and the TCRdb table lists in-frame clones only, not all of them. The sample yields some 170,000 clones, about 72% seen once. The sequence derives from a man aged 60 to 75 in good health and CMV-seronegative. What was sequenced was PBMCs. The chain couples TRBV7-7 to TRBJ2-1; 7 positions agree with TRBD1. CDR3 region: CASSPGDRSYNEQFF. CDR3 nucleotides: TGTGCCAGCAGCCCCGGGGACAGATCCTACAATGAGCAGTTCTTC.